These T cell receptor beta chains were read from a single sample in a study of control samples from healthy donors and cancer patients. Clones were read by immunoSEQ multiplex PCR, and TCRdb kept only the in-frame ones, dropping some. The sample shows around 190,000 clones, 90% to 95% of them seen only once. The material sequenced was blood. These receptors came from a man aged 25-45 years in good health. Each CDR3 is given with its conserved first and last residue. Fields, in order: CDR3 length, clone size, V gene, J gene, D gene, CDR3 protein, CDR3 DNA. A D gene is named only where the DNA matches it firmly. The size field is filled for only some rows; it gives once, few, many or a size class.

CDR3 length: 16; clone size: -; V gene: TRBV7-2; J gene: TRBJ1-4; D gene: -; CDR3 protein: CASSPTRPGAGEKLFF; CDR3 DNA: TGTGCCAGCAGCCCCACCCGCCCAGGGGCTGGTGAAAAACTGTTTTTT
CDR3 length: 13; clone size: -; V gene: TRBV30; J gene: TRBJ1-1; D gene: -; CDR3 protein: CAWSHGGNTEAFF; CDR3 DNA: TGTGCCTGGAGTCATGGAGGGAACACTGAAGCTTTCTTT
CDR3 length: 15; clone size: -; V gene: TRBV9; J gene: TRBJ2-2; D gene: TRBD1; CDR3 protein: CASSAGTGATGELFF; CDR3 DNA: TGTGCCAGCAGCGCCGGGACAGGCGCCACCGGGGAGCTGTTTTTT
CDR3 length: 17; clone size: -; V gene: TRBV5-6; J gene: TRBJ1-6; D gene: TRBD1; CDR3 protein: CASSVGGHQLYNSPLHF; CDR3 DNA: TGTGCCAGCAGCGTAGGGGGCCACCAACTATATAATTCACCCCTCCACTTT
CDR3 length: 13; clone size: few; V gene: TRBV2; J gene: TRBJ1-2; D gene: -; CDR3 protein: CASSVVRDYGYTF; CDR3 DNA: TGTGCCAGCAGTGTGGTCCGGGACTATGGCTACACCTTC
CDR3 length: 14; clone size: once; V gene: TRBV4-2; J gene: TRBJ1-1; D gene: -; CDR3 protein: CASSQGRTNTEAFF; CDR3 DNA: TGTGCCAGCAGCCAAGGACGGACGAACACTGAAGCTTTCTTT
CDR3 length: 13; clone size: -; V gene: TRBV6-5; J gene: TRBJ2-3; D gene: TRBD2; CDR3 protein: CATRLAGTDTQYF; CDR3 DNA: TGTGCCACAAGACTAGCGGGCACAGATACGCAGTATTTT
CDR3 length: 15; clone size: -; V gene: TRBV28; J gene: TRBJ2-1; D gene: TRBD2; CDR3 protein: CASSLSGRARDEQFF; CDR3 DNA: TGTGCCAGCAGTTTAAGCGGGAGAGCCCGAGATGAGCAGTTCTTC
CDR3 length: 16; clone size: -; V gene: TRBV10-3; J gene: TRBJ1-4; D gene: TRBD1; CDR3 protein: CAISESGTGGREKLFF; CDR3 DNA: TGTGCCATCAGTGAGTCGGGGACAGGGGGCCGTGAAAAACTGTTTTTT
CDR3 length: 13; clone size: -; V gene: TRBV27; J gene: TRBJ1-1; D gene: -; CDR3 protein: CASSFGPNTEAFF; CDR3 DNA: TGTGCCAGCAGTTTTGGCCCCAACACTGAAGCTTTCTTT
CDR3 length: 15; clone size: -; V gene: TRBV6-5; J gene: TRBJ2-1; D gene: TRBD2; CDR3 protein: CASSYLTSGRGEQFF; CDR3 DNA: TGTGCCAGCAGTTACTTGACTAGCGGGAGGGGTGAGCAGTTCTTC
CDR3 length: 13; clone size: -; V gene: TRBV9; J gene: TRBJ2-7; D gene: TRBD1; CDR3 protein: CASSVEGGDEQYF; CDR3 DNA: TGTGCCAGCAGCGTAGAAGGGGGCGACGAGCAGTACTTC